These T cell receptor beta chains were read from a single sample in a study of T-cell memory formation after mild COVID-19. Using its own MiXCR run on the 5' RACE reads, TCRdb lists one record per CDR3 protein. The sample lists 45,000 to 55,000 distinct CDR3 sequences, approximately 7% occurring once. The source material was PBMCs or a T cell subset sorted from them (not recorded which). The receptors shown here come from a man younger than 35 who had mild COVID-19 (a few samples of this study predate the infection). Cell type and time point are not known. Both conserved end residues are part of each CDR3. A D gene is named only where the DNA matches it firmly. The size field is filled for only some rows; it gives once, few, many or a size class.

j_call d_call v_call clone_size cdr3_nt cdr3_aa
TRBJ2-3 TRBD1 TRBV24-1 - TGTGCCACCAGTGAGGGACAGGGGATGGATACGCAGTATTTT CATSEGQGMDTQYF
TRBJ1-2 TRBD1 TRBV12-3/TRBV12-4 few TGTGCCAGCAGTAGGGACAGGGGTTACTATGGCTACACCTTC CASSRDRGYYGYTF
TRBJ1-2 - TRBV27 many TGTGCCAGCAGTCCTACAGGGAGAGGCTACACCTTC CASSPTGRGYTF
TRBJ2-5 - TRBV20-1 few TGCAGTGCTAGAGTCGCAGGATTGAAGACCCAGTACTTC CSARVAGLKTQYF
TRBJ2-2 TRBD2 TRBV5-4 - TGTGCCAGCAGCTTGAGCGGGGCGGCCGGGGAGCTGTTTTTT CASSLSGAAGELFF
TRBJ2-2 - TRBV11-2 - TGTGCCAGTCTCAACAGGGCGGGTATAGCCGGGGAGCTGTTTTTT CASLNRAGIAGELFF
TRBJ1-1 - TRBV7-2 few TGTGCCAGCAGCATACAGGGCGACACTGAAGCTTTCTTT CASSIQGDTEAFF
TRBJ2-5 TRBD1 TRBV12-3/TRBV12-4 few TGTGCCAGCAGTTTTTTGTTTACAGGGGAAGAGACCCAGTACTTC CASSFLFTGEETQYF
TRBJ2-5 - TRBV12-3/TRBV12-4 - TGTGCCAGCAGTTCTTGGGACAAGGTCGGGACCCAGTACTTC CASSSWDKVGTQYF
TRBJ1-2 - TRBV7-2 - TGTGCCAGCAGCTTAGAACCGTACGATGGCTACACCTTC CASSLEPYDGYTF
TRBJ1-2 - TRBV7-2 - TGTGCCAGCAGCTTAGTTAGGTATGGAGGCTACACCTTC CASSLVRYGGYTF
TRBJ2-3 TRBD1 TRBV7-2 few TGTGCCAGCAGCTCCCGGACAGGGGGAACAGATACGCAGTATTTT CASSSRTGGTDTQYF
TRBJ2-1 TRBD2 TRBV5-1 many TGCGCCAGCAGCTCAACTAGCGGGGGGGCCATCGATGAGCAGTTCTTC CASSSTSGGAIDEQFF
TRBJ1-2 TRBD1 TRBV11-2 - TGTGCCAGCAGCTCTCTCCGGGACAGGAAAAACTATGGCTACACCTTC CASSSLRDRKNYGYTF
TRBJ2-1 - TRBV20-1 - TGCAGTGCTAGGGATGGGATCTCCAATGAGCAGTTCTTC CSARDGISNEQFF
TRBJ2-7 - TRBV4-2 many TGTGCCAGCAGCTCCCGAGGAGGGTCCTACGAGCAGTACTTC CASSSRGGSYEQYF
TRBJ2-5 - TRBV5-5 - TGTGCCAGCAGCTTGACGGCAGGCAGACCTGAGACCCAGTACTTC CASSLTAGRPETQYF
TRBJ2-6 - TRBV4-2 - TGTGCCAGCAGCCAAGATAGCAGTAGAGGGGCCAACGTCCTGACTTTC CASSQDSSRGANVLTF
TRBJ1-2 - TRBV24-1 few TGTGCCACCAGTGACGACCGGGACGGGCACTATGGCTACACCTTC CATSDDRDGHYGYTF
TRBJ2-1 - TRBV14 few TGTGCCAGCAGCCAACTCTCCATATCCTACAATGAGCAGTTCTTC CASSQLSISYNEQFF
TRBJ2-7 - TRBV7-2 few TGTGCCAGCAGCTTAGTTTCCCAGAGCTCCTACGAGCAGTACTTC CASSLVSQSSYEQYF
TRBJ2-3 TRBD2 TRBV9 many TGTGCCAGCAGCGCTACCGGGACTAGTGGGACAGATACGCAGTATTTT CASSATGTSGTDTQYF
TRBJ1-1 - TRBV4-1 many TGCGCCAGCAGCCAAGGAATAGCGAACACTGAAGCTTTCTTT CASSQGIANTEAFF
TRBJ1-1 - TRBV29-1 few TGCAGCGTTGGCCCCCCCGAGGGGACTGAAGCTTTCTTT CSVGPPEGTEAFF
TRBJ2-1 - TRBV11-2 few TGTGCCAGCAGCTTAGGGCTAGGGAATGAGCAGTTCTTC CASSLGLGNEQFF
TRBJ2-2 - TRBV5-1 - TGCGCCAGCAGCTTGGAAGTGTCAGGCACCGGGGAGCTGTTTTTT CASSLEVSGTGELFF
TRBJ2-1 - TRBV3-1 - TGTGCCAGCAGCCGAGGGCAATCCTACAATGAGCAGTTCTTC CASSRGQSYNEQFF
TRBJ1-2 - TRBV6-5 few TGTGCCAGCAGTTACTCGACGGCGGACTATGGCTACACCTTC CASSYSTADYGYTF
TRBJ1-1 - TRBV3-1 - TGTGCCAGCAGCCAAGAGCAGGGGCGAAACACTGAAGCTTTCTTT CASSQEQGRNTEAFF
TRBJ2-1 - TRBV29-1 few TGCAGCGTTTACCTGACCGCAAGCTCCTACAATGAGCAGTTCTTC CSVYLTASSYNEQFF
TRBJ2-5 TRBD2 TRBV4-2 - TGTGCCAGCAGCCAAGATGTTTCCGTAAAGGGGACTAGCGGGAACCAAGGGACCCAGTACTTC CASSQDVSVKGTSGNQGTQYF
TRBJ2-5 - TRBV4-3 many TGCGCCAGCAGCCCTGAGGGAGGGGGCAAGGTGCGAGAGACCCAGTACTTC CASSPEGGGKVRETQYF
TRBJ2-3 - TRBV7-3 many TGTGCCAGCAGCTCTCGTAGTGCAGATACGCAGTATTTT CASSSRSADTQYF
TRBJ1-5 - TRBV12-3/TRBV12-4 few TGTGCCAGCAGTTTAGGGGAGGGTCAGCCCCAGCATTTT CASSLGEGQPQHF
TRBJ2-1 TRBD2 TRBV15 - TGTGCCACCAGCAGACCGGGACTAGCATCCCATGAGCAGTTCTTC CATSRPGLASHEQFF
TRBJ2-3 TRBD2 TRBV4-1 - TGCGCCAGCAGCCAAGATTTTACTAGCGGTAGCACAGATACGCAGTATTTT CASSQDFTSGSTDTQYF
TRBJ2-3 TRBD2 TRBV6-1 - TGTGCCAGCAGTGCCTGGACTAGCGGGTGGGATACGCAGTATTTT CASSAWTSGWDTQYF
TRBJ2-7 - TRBV29-1 few TGCAGCGTTGGGTTTGGGGCCGCGGTCGTCTACGAGCAGTACTTC CSVGFGAAVVYEQYF
TRBJ2-5 TRBD2 TRBV12-3/TRBV12-4 many TGTGCCAGCAGGATCACTAGCGGGGGGGCCGGGACCCAGTACTTC CASRITSGGAGTQYF
TRBJ1-1 - TRBV20-1 few TGCAGTGCTAGAATGGGGAGAATGAACACTGAAGCTTTCTTT CSARMGRMNTEAFF
TRBJ2-3 - TRBV20-1 many TGCAGTGCTACCGTGGGGGCTAGCGCAGATACGCAGTATTTT CSATVGASADTQYF
TRBJ2-1 - TRBV4-3 - TGCGCCAGCAGCCAAGAGAAAGGGATACAGCGGTTCTTC CASSQEKGIQRFF
TRBJ2-3 TRBD2 TRBV5-6 - TGTGCCAGCAGCTTTAGCGGGGGCAGCACAGATACGCAGTATTTT CASSFSGGSTDTQYF
TRBJ1-1 - TRBV18 few TGTGCCAGCTCACCACAATCGAACAGCCCCACTGAAGCTTTCTTT CASSPQSNSPTEAFF
TRBJ1-2 - TRBV7-2 few TGTGCCAGCAGCTTAGACACTAACTATGGCTACACCTTC CASSLDTNYGYTF
TRBJ1-1 - TRBV6-1 - TGTGCCAGCAGTGAAACCCTACTCACTGAAGCTTTCTTT CASSETLLTEAFF
TRBJ2-2 TRBD1 TRBV5-4 - TGTGCCAGCAGTTCGGACAGGGGTGGCACCGGGGAGCTGTTTTTT CASSSDRGGTGELFF
TRBJ1-5 - TRBV6-6 - TGTGCCAGCAGTTACCCGGGGCCCCAGCATTTT CASSYPGPQHF
TRBJ2-4 - TRBV20-1 - TGCAGTGCTAGAGATTTGGGGGCCCTAGCCAAAAACATTCAGTACTTC CSARDLGALAKNIQYF
TRBJ2-6 TRBD2 TRBV6-1 few TGTGCCAGCAGAAGGACTAGCGGGGCTGGGGCCAACGTCCTGACTTTC CASRRTSGAGANVLTF
TRBJ2-2 - TRBV5-1 few TGCGCCAGCAGCTTCTCGCAGGGCGGCGGGGAGCTGTTTTTT CASSFSQGGGELFF
TRBJ1-6 - TRBV7-2 - TGTGCCAGCAGCTCCCAAAGGTCACCCCTCCACTTT CASSSQRSPLHF
TRBJ2-3 - TRBV5-4 - TGTGCCAGCAGCTTGGAATTGGGCGGTACGCAGTATTTT CASSLELGGTQYF
TRBJ2-5 - TRBV5-1 few TGCGCCAGCAGCTTGGCCGTTTTGGGTGTGGAGACCCAGTACTTC CASSLAVLGVETQYF
TRBJ1-4 - TRBV7-2 - TGTGCCAGCTCTACGAGTGGAACTAATGAAAAACTGTTTTTT CASSTSGTNEKLFF
TRBJ2-1 - TRBV3-1 few TGTGCCAGCAGCCGAAACAATGAGCAGTTCTTC CASSRNNEQFF
TRBJ2-3 - TRBV7-3 many TGTGCCAGCAGCTTAAGGGGCGGTTCTAGCACAGATACGCAGTATTTT CASSLRGGSSTDTQYF
TRBJ2-1 - TRBV25-1 few TGTGCCAGCAGTGATAGCTACAGGCCCTTGGGGGATGAGCAGTTCTTC CASSDSYRPLGDEQFF
TRBJ2-3 TRBD2 TRBV5-1 few TGCGCCAGCAGCGCTAGAGCGGGGACAGATACGCAGTATTTT CASSARAGTDTQYF